Listed here are 30 T cell receptor beta chains from one sample, sequenced in a study of T cell repertoires in cytomegalovirus infection. These receptors' targets are unknown. TCRdb re-called the reads through MiXCR, storing one row per CDR3 protein. The sample gives fewer than 850,000 distinct CDR3 sequences, 25% to 35% of which show up once; under 15% is in the top ten. The specimen was cultured CD8+ T cells from PBMCs, collected from culture after CMV antigen stimulation. The origin of the receptors is a human donor in good health (CMV status not recorded). Some clones in this sample may be carry-over from other donors' samples.

The chain employs TRBV11-1 and TRBJ2-7, with D hard to call. V lost 6 bases, J lost 5 bases, and 14 bases lay in between. From germline, CDR1 is SGHAT and CDR2 FQDESV (reference sequence). This CDR3 has 13 residues. CDR3 nucleotide sequence: TGTGCCAGCAGTTTTTGGGGAACCCACGAGCAGTACGTC. This gives the protein CASSFWGTHEQYV.

In its sample, this clonotype was seen many times. CDR3 loop: CASSFGGARSNQPQHF. In DNA, the CDR3 is TGTGCCAGCAGTTTTGGAGGGGCGCGGAGCAATCAGCCCCAGCATTTT. The gene calls are TRBV12-3 or TRBV12-4 and TRBJ1-5; perhaps TRBD1 as D (5 bases). Trimming took off 3 bases at V and 1 base at J, with 13 bases between the two ends. The CDR3 spans 16 residues.

This clonotype showed up just a few times. The chain combines TRBV20-1 with TRBJ1-3; TRBD1 is a possible D gene (6 bases). This CDR3 contains 15 residues. V dropped 0 bases and J dropped 1 base, with 10 bases sitting between them. Germline lookup yields CDR1 DFQATT and CDR2 SNEGSKA (reference sequence). This CDR3 reads CSARDLGASGNTIYF. CDR3 in DNA: TGCAGTGCTAGAGATCTGGGGGCATCTGGAAACACCATATATTTT.

The sample holds many counts of this clonotype. This chain links TRBV7-2 with TRBJ1-5; D might be TRBD1 (5 bases). This CDR3 is built from 15 residues. V was cut by 7 bases and J by 0 bases, with 13 bases left in between. Germline V gene data show CDR1 as SGHTA and CDR2 as FQGNSA. CDR3 DNA: TGTGCCAGCACCAAGGGGAAATATAGCAATCAGCCCCAGCATTTT. This encodes CASTKGKYSNQPQHF. The full variable domain, rest sourced from reference TRBV7-2 and TRBJ1-5, is GAGVSQSPSNKVTEKGKDVELRCDPISGHTALYWYRQSLGQGLEFLIYFQGNSAPDKSGLPSDRFSAERTGGSVSTLTIQRTQQEDSAVYLCASTKGKYSNQPQHFGDGTRLSIL.

The gene calls are TRBV29-1 and TRBJ1-2; D not certain. Germline-derived CDR1 and CDR2 are SQVTM and ANQGSEA. The CDR3 sequence is 10 residues long. The ends were cut back, 7 bases at V and 2 bases at J, with 5 bases in the middle. Here the CDR3 reads CSADNYGYTF. The CDR3 region has the DNA TGCAGCGCGGACAACTATGGCTACACCTTC.

The chain couples TRBV3-1 to TRBJ2-3; maybe TRBD2 (5 bases). V gave up 0 bases and J gave up 2 bases, with 12 bases separating them. Germline loops: CDR1 LGHDT, CDR2 YNNKEL (reference sequence). CDR3 length: 16 residues. CDR3 sequence (DNA): TGTGCCAGCAGCCAAGATCGAGGGTCTTACACAGATACGCAGTATTTT. Amino acid sequence: CASSQDRGSYTDTQYF.

There are a few counts of this clonotype. This chain joins TRBV4-2 and TRBJ1-5, with a possible D match to TRBD1 (6 bases). The CDR3 loop spans 15 amino acids. Germline CDR1 reads LGHNA; CDR2 reads YNFKEQ. Trimming cost V 3 bases and J 9 bases, with 18 bases left between them. For the CDR3, the DNA is TGTGCCAGCAGCCATGGGACACTCTCAATCAGGCCCCAGCATTTT. It codes for CASSHGTLSIRPQHF.

This clonotype was observed a handful of times. This sequence joins TRBV12-3 or TRBV12-4 and TRBJ2-2, with a weak D call TRBD2 (7 bases). This CDR3 comprises 12 residues. The V end lost 8 bases, the J end lost 4 bases, and 8 bases lay between the germline ends. The CDR3 DNA reads TGTGCCAGCGGGGGGGCCACCGGGGAGCTGTTTTTT. This encodes CASGGATGELFF.

This clonotype was counted many times. This CDR3 reads CASSPRDRDTEAFF. The CDR3 region has the DNA TGTGCCAGCAGCCCCCGGGACAGGGACACTGAAGCTTTCTTT. V and J are TRBV7-8 and TRBJ1-1, with TRBD1 matching over 9 bases. Looked up from germline, CDR1 is SGHVS and CDR2 is FQNEAQ. V gave up 5 bases and J gave up 3 bases; unmatched junction bases: 4. CDR3 length: 14 amino acids.

The rearrangement joins TRBV6-2 or TRBV6-3 to TRBJ2-7, with 8 bases identical to TRBD1. The CDR3 spans 16 residues. The junction had 7 bases not matched to a gene; V was cut back by 0 bases and J by 3 bases. The germline CDR1 and CDR2 sequences are MNHEY and SVGEGT. The CDR3 protein is CASSYSRTGTVYEQYV. The CDR3 DNA reads TGTGCCAGCAGTTACTCACGGACAGGGACGGTCTACGAGCAGTACGTC.

The rearrangement joins TRBV6-5 to TRBJ1-4; TRBD1 aligns across 8 bases. Germline CDR1 reads MNHEY; CDR2 reads SVGAGI. The CDR3 is 19 residues long. V lost 1 base and J lost 8; bases outside the gene matches: 18. The CDR3 sequence is CASSYLDLIRGRVGEKLFF. The CDR3 nucleotides are TGTGCCAGCAGTTACTTAGATTTGATCAGGGGGCGCGTTGGAGAAAAACTGTTTTTT.

This chain uses TRBV19 with TRBJ2-7, with D perhaps being TRBD1 or TRBD2 (5 bases each). CDR3 length: 15 amino acids. V lost 1 base, J lost 3 bases, and 13 bases lay in between. Germline lookup yields CDR1 LNHDA and CDR2 SQIVND (reference sequence). Written as DNA, the CDR3 is TGTGCCAGTAGTATAGCCCGGGACCGCATCTACGAGCAGTACTTC. This encodes CASSIARDRIYEQYF.

The CDR3 nucleotides are TGTGCCAGCAGCGGCGGGACAGGGGATTTCGGCAAAAACATTCAGTACTTC. It codes for CASSGGTGDFGKNIQYF. The chain is built from TRBV7-9 and TRBJ2-4; 10 bases fit TRBD1. The CDR3 sequence is 17 residues long. Germline CDR1 reads SEHNR; CDR2 reads FQNEAQ (reference sequence). J gave up 3 bases and V 5 bases, and 10 bases lay outside the gene matches.

The V and J genes are TRBV7-2 and TRBJ1-5, with D possibly TRBD1 on 5 matching bases. This CDR3 is 14 amino acids long. CDR1 and CDR2 from the germline V gene are SGHTA and FQGNSA. V lost 5 bases to trimming and J lost 0 bases, with 8 bases between them. In DNA form, the CDR3 reads TGTGCCAGCAGCCGGGGGACTAGCAATCAGCCCCAGCATTTT. Its protein product is CASSRGTSNQPQHF. Filled out from reference TRBV7-2 and TRBJ1-5, the complete variable domain reads GAGVSQSPSNKVTEKGKDVELRCDPISGHTALYWYRQSLGQGLEFLIYFQGNSAPDKSGLPSDRFSAERTGGSVSTLTIQRTQQEDSAVYLCASSRGTSNQPQHFGDGTRLSIL.

The gene calls are TRBV6-2 or TRBV6-3 and TRBJ1-5, with TRBD1 identical over 7 bases. Looked up from germline, CDR1 is MNHEY and CDR2 is SVGEGT. Trimming removed 2 bases from V and 2 bases from J; junction bases left unmatched: 12. This CDR3 contains 18 residues. CDR3 nucleotides: TGTGCCAGCAGTTACCGGGACGGAACAGGGGCCCGCAATCAGCCCCAGCATTTT. As protein: CASSYRDGTGARNQPQHF.

In its sample, this clonotype was seen a few times. The chain links TRBV6-7 to TRBJ2-1; 8 bases agree with TRBD2. TRBV6-7 is labeled an ORF, and its function is uncertain. The CDR3 runs 17 residues. Trimming cost V 3 bases and J 2 bases; bases outside gene matches: 9. The CDR3 nucleotides read TGTGCCAGCAGTTATCGGAACGGGGGGGCCGCCTACAATGAGCAGTTCTTC. It yields the protein CASSYRNGGAAYNEQFF.

This rearrangement joins TRBV19 to TRBJ2-2; maybe TRBD1 (6 bases). The CDR3 runs 14 residues. Between the trimmed V and J ends, which lost 5 bases and 5 bases, there was a span of 12 bases. From germline, CDR1 is LNHDA and CDR2 SQIVND (reference sequence). The CDR3 loop reads CASSLTQGTGELFF. CDR3 nucleotides: TGTGCCAGTAGTCTGACACAGGGTACCGGGGAGCTGTTTTTT.

This chain uses TRBV25-1 with TRBJ1-6; maybe TRBD1 (6 bases). The germline V gene has CDR1 MGHDK and CDR2 SYGVNS. V lost 0 bases to trimming and J lost 0 bases, with 24 bases between them. The CDR3 has 22 residues. In DNA, the CDR3 is TGTGCCAGCAGTGAATACTCCGGGGGCGGGCGGTTTAAGAGCTCCTATAATTCACCCCTCCACTTT. The encoded protein is CASSEYSGGGRFKSSYNSPLHF.

The V gene is TRBV7-6, the J gene TRBJ2-3; D remains ambiguous. The germline CDR1 and CDR2 sequences are SGHVS and FNYEAQ. This CDR3 spans 14 amino acids. The V gene lost 2 bases and the J gene lost 6 bases, with 12 bases spanning the gap. Here the CDR3 DNA reads TGTGCCAGCAGCTTACCGCTCATCGGGGATACGCAGTATTTT. It translates to CASSLPLIGDTQYF. The full variable domain, rest sourced from reference TRBV7-6 and TRBJ2-3, is GAGVSQSPRYKVTKRGQDVALRCDPISGHVSLYWYRQALGQGPEFLTYFNYEAQQDKSGLPNDRFSAERPEGSISTLTIQRTEQRDSAMYRCASSLPLIGDTQYFGPGTRLTVL.

The chain carries TRBV28 and TRBJ1-5; no firm D call. Trimming cost V 2 bases and J 4 bases, with 9 bases left between them. CDR3 length equals 14 residues. Looked up from germline, CDR1 is MDHEN and CDR2 is SYDVKM. CDR3 in amino acids: CASSLLDRNQPQHF. The CDR3 bases are TGTGCCAGCAGTTTACTTGATCGGAATCAGCCCCAGCATTTT.

This sequence joins TRBV6-6 and TRBJ2-3, with D perhaps matching TRBD1 (5 bases). Germline assignment: CDR1 MNHNY and CDR2 SVGAGI (reference sequence). This CDR3 has 14 amino acids. Trimming removed 6 bases at V and 5 bases at J, with 15 bases between. CDR3 bases: TGTGCCAGCAGCCGGACGATGGGGCAAGATACGCAGTATTTT. Translating gives CASSRTMGQDTQYF.

Here the CDR3 reads CSGPFTGGANGYTF. The CDR3 region has the DNA TGCAGTGGTCCGTTCACAGGGGGCGCGAATGGCTACACCTTC. The chain carries TRBV20-1 and TRBJ1-2; TRBD1 matches 9 bases. Losses at the gene ends were 7 bases for V and 6 bases for J; bases not matched to a gene: 12. The CDR3 contains 14 residues. Germline values: CDR1 DFQATT, CDR2 SNEGSKA (reference sequence).

The table lists this clonotype with a few counts. The rearrangement joins TRBV11-3 to TRBJ2-5; 12 bases agree with TRBD1. The CDR3 extends over 19 amino acids. The junction had 15 bases not matched to a gene; V was cut back by 3 bases and J by 4 bases. Looked up from germline, CDR1 is SGHNT and CDR2 is YENEEA. CDR3 protein: CASSFGTGGARATRETQYF. The CDR3, as DNA: TGTGCCAGCAGCTTCGGGACAGGGGGCGCGAGGGCAACGCGAGAGACCCAGTACTTC.

This clonotype turned up a few times. This rearrangement joins TRBV20-1 to TRBJ2-1; 8 bases fit TRBD1. Germline V CDR1 and CDR2: DFQATT, SNEGSKA (reference sequence). The CDR3 consists of 14 residues. The trim removed 6 bases at V and 7 bases at J, leaving 11 bases unmatched. The CDR3 sequence is CSAPRGRRLNEQFF. DNA for the CDR3: TGCAGTGCACCCAGGGGGCGCAGATTGAATGAGCAGTTCTTC.

This clonotype was found a few times. The chain links TRBV6-5 to TRBJ1-2; tentative D call: TRBD1 (6 bases). The CDR3 contains 13 residues. Germline V gene data show CDR1 as MNHEY and CDR2 as SVGAGI. Trimming stripped 8 bases from V and 3 bases from J, with 13 bases between. The CDR3 nucleotides are TGTGCCAGCCGCCCACAGGGCCACTATGGCTACACCTTC. Its protein product is CASRPQGHYGYTF.

The chain joins TRBV7-9 to TRBJ2-7; D might be TRBD2 (6 bases). The V gene lost 1 base and the J gene lost 12 bases, with 10 bases spanning the gap. Germline values: CDR1 SEHNR, CDR2 FQNEAQ (reference sequence). This CDR3 region has 11 residues. The CDR3, as DNA: TGTGCCAGCAGCTTAGGAGAGGAGGGGTACGTC. Translated, it gives CASSLGEEGYV.

The chain employs TRBV28 and TRBJ2-7; D gene ambiguous. The CDR3 spans 13 residues. CDR1 and CDR2 (germline): MDHEN, SYDVKM. V lost 5 bases and J lost 4, with 12 bases in between. CDR3 region: CASSGPETYEQYV. For the CDR3, the DNA is TGTGCCAGCAGTGGCCCAGAGACTTACGAGCAGTACGTC.

This clonotype was counted at least ten times. The chain employs TRBV7-2 and TRBJ2-3; 9 bases match TRBD1. V shed 3 bases, J shed 0 bases, and the junction held 4 bases outside the gene matches. The CDR3 consists of 16 residues. Germline V gene sequence: CDR1 SGHTA, CDR2 FQGNSA. CDR3 nucleotides: TGTGCCAGCAGCTTCATCGGGACAGGGAGCACAGATACGCAGTATTTT. This gives the protein CASSFIGTGSTDTQYF. The entire variable domain, with the rest obtained from reference TRBV7-2 and TRBJ2-3, is as follows: GAGVSQSPSNKVTEKGKDVELRCDPISGHTALYWYRQSLGQGLEFLIYFQGNSAPDKSGLPSDRFSAERTGGSVSTLTIQRTQQEDSAVYLCASSFIGTGSTDTQYFGPGTRLTVL.

This clonotype was seen more than once but under ten times. The chain employs TRBV9 and TRBJ2-2; TRBD2 aligns across 7 bases. The CDR3 sequence is 15 residues long. V lost 4 bases and J lost 8; bases outside the gene matches: 11. CDR1 and CDR2 (germline): SGDLS, YYNGEE. CDR3 sequence (DNA): TGTGCCAGCAGCCCCGTGGGGCGGGGGACTGGGGAGCTGTTTTTT. Amino acid sequence: CASSPVGRGTGELFF.

The V call is TRBV9, the J call TRBJ1-4, with TRBD1 matching over 8 bases. Germline assignment: CDR1 SGDLS and CDR2 YYNGEE. The trim removed 3 bases at V and 0 bases at J, leaving 4 bases unmatched. The CDR3 extends over 16 amino acids. CDR3 protein: CASSATGAATNEKLFF. The CDR3 DNA sequence: TGTGCCAGCAGCGCGACAGGGGCTGCAACTAATGAAAAACTGTTTTTT.